Described below is a single T cell receptor (beta chain) sequence and its context. With 0 bases clipped from V and 4 bases from J, the junction kept 7 bases outside the gene matches. The CDR3 is 17 amino acids. Germline V CDR1 and CDR2: LNHNV, YYDKDF (reference sequence). Authors' processing steps: Reference gene primer amplification yielded estimated nucleated cell counts. Assay used: immunoSEQ multiplex PCR; TCRdb lists only in-frame clones, some missing. D and trimming were read from the DNA, whereas the V and J calls and clone size are those reported in that table. The table shows 30,000 to 40,000 clones, with about 87% occurring only once. The sample is drawn from a study of blood T cell repertoires in COVID-19. On the study more broadly: Researchers got acute and convalescent COVID-19 samples from the United States, Italy and Spain. Sample material is recorded as cDNA or gDNA derived from T cells, B-cell-depleted T cells, or PBMCs.

The chain recombines TRBV15 with TRBJ2-1; TRBD2 aligns across 9 bases. The sequenced sample consisted of peripheral blood. The source is a man older than 75 with active COVID-19. CDR3 DNA sequence: TGTGCCACCAGCAGAGACCGACTTAGCGGGGGATACAATGAGCAGTTCTTC. It specifies CATSRDRLSGGYNEQFF.